The sequence of this T cell receptor beta chain was determined in a study of shared clonotypes between healthy human individuals. Naive CD8 cells comprised CD45RO-negative, CCR7-positively selected cells, excluding terminally differentiated effector memory CD45RA+ cells. Trimming left V 1 base short and J 6 bases short, with 6 bases between. The CDR3 length is 13 residues. Germline V lookup: CDR1 MGHRA, CDR2 YSYEKL. Measured with immunoSEQ multiplex PCR; TCRdb has only the in-frame clones, and not every one. Of about 2 million clones listed, less than 95% are singletons. Note on this clone: This sample includes further DNA sequences coding for the same CDR3.

Sequencing was done on a sample of naive CD8+ T cells sorted from blood. This clonotype originated in a man younger than 35 in good health. The gene calls are TRBV4-1 and TRBJ2-2; D is uncertain. The CDR3 region has the DNA TGCGCCAGCAGCCAAGGACGGGCCGGGGAGCTGTTTTTT. Encoded protein: CASSQGRAGELFF.